This entry lists 32 T cell receptor beta chains sequenced from one sample in a study of shared clonotypes between healthy human individuals (dated by TCRdb to the early 2020s). Library preparation was by the immunoSEQ multiplex PCR assay. TCRdb obtained this table from immuneACCESS and retained in-frame rearrangements with V and J assigned. These tables miss some clones; where compared with another copy, unresolved V genes account for less than half of the shortfall, and the remainder is unexplained. The sample includes roughly 2 million clones, with approximately 94% observed a single time. The ten largest make up roughly 0.13% of the sample. What was sequenced was naive CD4+ T cells sorted from blood. Interpreted using the paper, the cell subset or site label stands for: CD45RA+ positively selected. The origin of the receptors is a man aged 18 to 35 in good health.

The V and J genes are TRBV4-3 and TRBJ2-1; TRBD2 matches 9 bases. Germline V CDR1 and CDR2: LGHNA, YSLEER. The J segment lost 7 bases and the V segment lost 1 base, leaving 8 bases of the junction unmatched. This CDR3 contains 16 residues. CDR3 sequence (DNA): TGCGCCAGCAGCCAAGCTACTCTAGCGGGAAATAATGAGCAGTTCTTC. Its protein product is CASSQATLAGNNEQFF.

This sequence joins TRBV10-2 and TRBJ1-5; no reliable D call. The CDR3 has 18 residues. The ends were cut back, 6 bases at V and 2 bases at J, with 23 bases in the middle. Per germline, CDR1 WSHSY and CDR2 SAAADI. The CDR3 loop is CASSVVWERDMGNQPQHF. CDR3 bases: TGCGCCAGCAGCGTTGTGTGGGAGAGAGATATGGGCAATCAGCCCCAGCATTTT.

Details on this clone: The same CDR3 arises from other DNA sequences in this sample as well. For the CDR3, the DNA is TGTGCCAGCTCACCGTTAGCGGGAGGGCCGATATACGAGCAGTACTTC. It specifies CASSPLAGGPIYEQYF. This chain connects TRBV18 to TRBJ2-7; TRBD2 matches 11 bases. CDR3 length: 16 amino acids. Trimming took 3 bases from V and 4 from J; bases not matched to a gene: 8. Germline CDR1 KGHSH, CDR2 LQKENI.

This clone was found a few times. This chain links TRBV30 with TRBJ1-1, with TRBD1 identical over 7 bases. The CDR3 extends over 13 amino acids. Trimming removed 2 bases from V and 1 base from J; junction bases left unmatched: 1. Germline assignment: CDR1 GTSNPN and CDR2 SVGIG (reference sequence). The CDR3 region has the DNA TGTGCCTGGAGTCAGGGGGGGAACACTGAAGCTTTCTTT. It is translated as CAWSQGGNTEAFF. Filled out from reference TRBV30 and TRBJ1-1, the complete variable domain reads SQTIHQWPATLVQPVGSPLSLECTVEGTSNPNLYWYRQAAGRGLQLLFYSVGIGQISSEVPQNLSASRPQDRQFILSSKKLLLSDSGFYLCAWSQGGNTEAFFGQGTRLTVV.

The chain recombines TRBV11-2 with TRBJ1-1; possible D gene TRBD1, 5 bases. V was trimmed by 1 base and J by 8 bases, leaving 11 bases between them. Germline V gene lookup returns CDR1 SGHAT and CDR2 FQNNGV. This CDR3 has 13 residues. The CDR3 nucleotides read TGTGCCAGCAGCTTAGCAGGGATACTAGAAGCTTTCTTT. This sequence encodes CASSLAGILEAFF.

The chain joins TRBV19 to TRBJ1-2, with unresolved D. The germline V gene has CDR1 LNHDA and CDR2 SQIVND (reference sequence). Between the trimmed V and J ends, which lost 1 base and 0 bases, there was a span of 9 bases. The CDR3 is 15 amino acids. The chain's CDR3 is CASSIGGRSNYGYTF. The CDR3 nucleotides are TGTGCCAGTAGTATAGGTGGCAGATCTAACTATGGCTACACCTTC.

This chain connects TRBV28 to TRBJ1-5; perhaps TRBD1 as D (6 bases). The CDR3 extends over 13 amino acids. Trimming took 3 bases from V and 5 from J, leaving 8 bases between them. CDR1 MDHEN and CDR2 SYDVKM come from the germline V gene. CDR3 coding DNA: TGTGCCAGCAGTTTCCAGGGGTATCAGCCCCAGCATTTT. This gives the protein CASSFQGYQPQHF.

The J gene is TRBJ2-5, the V gene TRBV5-1; TRBD2 matches at 12 bases. This CDR3 spans 16 amino acids. Losses at the gene ends were 4 bases for V and 5 bases for J; bases not matched to a gene: 9. Looked up from germline, CDR1 is SGHRS and CDR2 is YFSETQ. The CDR3 here is CASSVSRLAGVETQYF. The CDR3 DNA sequence: TGCGCCAGCAGCGTCTCACGACTAGCGGGGGTGGAGACCCAGTACTTC.

The chain links TRBV27 to TRBJ2-7, with D tentatively TRBD1 or TRBD2 (5 bases each). This CDR3 has 14 residues. Germline CDR1 is MNHEY and CDR2 is SMNVEV (reference sequence). V dropped 7 bases and J dropped 2 bases, with 15 bases sitting between them. CDR3 DNA: TGTGCCAGCACTAGGGCAGGGAGACCCTACGAGCAGTACTTC. Amino acid sequence: CASTRAGRPYEQYF.

Comment on this clone: The sample has other DNA sequences that encode this CDR3 too. The gene calls are TRBV30 and TRBJ1-1, with TRBD1 matching over 8 bases. V lost 2 bases to trimming and J lost 1 base; unmatched junction nucleotides: 3. CDR1 and CDR2 from the germline V gene are GTSNPN and SVGIG (reference sequence). The CDR3 has 14 amino acids. This CDR3 is CAWSKGQANTEAFF. DNA of the CDR3: TGTGCCTGGAGTAAGGGACAGGCGAACACTGAAGCTTTCTTT.

The chain is built from TRBV14 and TRBJ2-4, with D tentatively TRBD2 (5 bases). The CDR3 runs 13 residues. Trimming removed 0 bases from V and 8 bases from J, with 8 bases in between. The germline V gene encodes CDR1 SGHDN and CDR2 FVKESK. CDR3 amino acids: CASSQDMRDIQYF. In DNA, the CDR3 is TGTGCCAGCAGCCAAGATATGAGGGACATTCAGTACTTC.

This chain's CDR3 is CASSEGPNYGYTF. CDR3 DNA: TGTGCCAGCAGCGAGGGACCAAACTATGGCTACACCTTC. The chain joins TRBV5-4 to TRBJ1-2; the D gene is possibly TRBD1 (5 bases). Germline CDR1 and CDR2: SGHNT and YYREEE (reference sequence). The CDR3 is 13 residues long. V was clipped by 4 bases and J by 2 bases, with 9 bases between them.

The chain has TRBV9 and TRBJ1-2; D may be TRBD1 (5 bases). The germline V and J ends were trimmed by 5 bases and 0 bases, with 11 bases remaining between them. Germline CDR1 SGDLS, CDR2 YYNGEE. This CDR3 is 14 amino acids long. The DNA for the CDR3 is TGTGCCAGCAGACATAGGGGTTCTAACTATGGCTACACCTTC. Translation: CASRHRGSNYGYTF.

The chain has TRBV5-1 and TRBJ2-7, with 9 bases matching TRBD1. Germline V gene sequence: CDR1 SGHRS, CDR2 YFSETQ. V trimming: 4 bases; J trimming: 5 bases; junction bases outside the gene matches: 7. The length of the CDR3 is 14 residues. The CDR3 reads CASSRQGVFNEQYF. DNA for the CDR3: TGCGCCAGCAGCCGACAGGGGGTTTTCAACGAGCAGTACTTC.

The chain links TRBV27 to TRBJ2-3; 7 bases match TRBD1. The CDR3 loop spans 13 amino acids. CDR1 and CDR2 from the germline V gene are MNHEY and SMNVEV (reference sequence). J lost 6 bases, V lost 5 bases, and 5 bases had no gene match. The CDR3 DNA is TGTGCCAGCAGTCACGCCAGGGGGGATACGCAGTATTTT. This sequence encodes CASSHARGDTQYF.

The chain couples TRBV30 to TRBJ2-1, with 8 nucleotides matching TRBD2. CDR3 length: 14 residues. J lost 5 bases, V lost 2 bases, and 5 bases had no gene match. Germline V CDR1 and CDR2: GTSNPN, SVGIG (reference sequence). This CDR3 reads CAWSKGGGNNEQFF. As DNA, the CDR3 is TGTGCCTGGAGTAAGGGCGGGGGGAACAATGAGCAGTTCTTC.

The V call is TRBV2, the J call TRBJ1-2; D possibly corresponds to TRBD1 (5 bases). The germline V and J ends were trimmed by 2 bases and 4 bases, with 14 bases remaining between them. Germline values: CDR1 SNHLY, CDR2 FYNNEI. The CDR3 length is 15 residues. This CDR3 is CASSEIHQGTYGYTF. CDR3 in DNA: TGTGCCAGCAGTGAAATTCACCAGGGCACCTATGGCTACACCTTC.

This clone was recorded a few times. The J gene is TRBJ1-6, the V gene TRBV5-1; 8 nucleotides align to TRBD1. V lost 5 bases, J lost 8 bases, and 6 bases stayed unmatched. Looked up from germline, CDR1 is SGHRS and CDR2 is YFSETQ. This CDR3 has 14 residues. The CDR3 spells CASRSGQGYSPLHF. CDR3 in DNA: TGCGCCAGCAGGTCCGGACAGGGTTATTCACCCCTCCACTTT.

The chain recombines TRBV7-9 with TRBJ2-2; TRBD2 aligns across 14 bases. Germline V gene data show CDR1 as SEHNR and CDR2 as FQNEAQ (reference sequence). This CDR3 spans 16 amino acids. Losses at the gene ends were 5 bases for V and 4 bases for J; bases not matched to a gene: 3. CDR3 nucleotide sequence: TGTGCCAGCAGCCCTGGACTAGCGGGAGGCACCGGGGAGCTGTTTTTT. Residues: CASSPGLAGGTGELFF. Based on the CDR3 plus reference TRBV7-9 and TRBJ2-2, the full variable domain is DTGVSQNPRHKITKRGQNVTFRCDPISEHNRLYWYRQTLGQGPEFLTYFQNEAQLEKSRLLSDRFSAERPKGSFSTLEIQRTEQGDSAMYLCASSPGLAGGTGELFFGEGSRLTVL.

CDR3 region: CASSPQGAAGNQPQHF. The DNA for the CDR3 is TGTGCCAGCTCACCACAGGGGGCGGCAGGCAATCAGCCCCAGCATTTT. The chain is built from TRBV18 and TRBJ1-5; TRBD1 agrees at 7 bases. There are 16 residues in the CDR3. Trimming at V came to 1 base and at J to 2 bases, leaving 5 bases not matched to a gene. Germline values: CDR1 KGHSH, CDR2 LQKENI.

The chain links TRBV9 to TRBJ2-6, with D perhaps TRBD1 (6 bases). CDR1 is SGDLS and CDR2 is YYNGEE in the germline V gene. Trimming stripped 0 bases from V and 4 bases from J, with 26 bases between. The CDR3 has 21 residues. CDR3 DNA: TGTGCCAGCAGCGTAGTTTCCCGGGACAAGGAGCCTCTCGTAGGGGCCAACGTCCTGACTTTC. This sequence encodes CASSVVSRDKEPLVGANVLTF.

Points on this clone: The same CDR3 can be traced to other DNA sequences in this sample. The rearrangement links TRBV19 to TRBJ1-5, with D unresolved. The V end lost 4 bases, the J end lost 6 bases, and 4 bases lay between the germline ends. The CDR3 has 11 residues. The V gene's germline CDR1 is LNHDA and CDR2 SQIVND (reference sequence). For the CDR3, the DNA is TGTGCCAGTAGTAAAGGTCAGCCCCAGCATTTT. Translation: CASSKGQPQHF.

The chain is built from TRBV9 and TRBJ2-5; D remains unclear. The CDR3 contains 13 residues. V dropped 0 bases and J dropped 5 bases, with 8 bases sitting between them. Per germline, CDR1 SGDLS and CDR2 YYNGEE. CDR3: CASSVDDDETQYF. The CDR3 bases are TGTGCCAGCAGCGTAGATGACGACGAGACCCAGTACTTC.

This chain links TRBV6-5 with TRBJ2-7; 14 bases map to TRBD2. The CDR3 is 15 amino acids. Trimming took 7 bases from V and 6 from J; bases not matched to a gene: 8. From germline, CDR1 is MNHEY and CDR2 SVGAGI. The CDR3 region has the DNA TGTGCCAGCAACGCCGGGACTAGCGGGAGTGGCGAGCAGTACTTC. Amino acid sequence: CASNAGTSGSGEQYF.

The chain links TRBV29-1 to TRBJ2-5; TRBD1 matches at 8 bases. This CDR3 comprises 14 residues. With V trimmed by 1 base and J by 4 bases, 5 bases remained unmatched. Germline lookup yields CDR1 SQVTM and CDR2 ANQGSEA. The CDR3 DNA reads as TGCAGCGTTGAAGTCGGGACAGGAAGAGAGACCCAGTACTTC. It codes for CSVEVGTGRETQYF.

The chain combines TRBV11-2 with TRBJ2-7, with 7 nucleotides matching TRBD2. The V gene's germline CDR1 is SGHAT and CDR2 FQNNGV. CDR3 length equals 14 residues. J lost 4 bases, V lost 1 base, and 4 bases had no gene match. In nucleotides, the CDR3 is TGTGCCAGCAGCTTAGGCGGGAGTCAGTACGAGCAGTACTTC. Translating it yields CASSLGGSQYEQYF.

The V call is TRBV29-1, the J call TRBJ2-3; the D is unclear. Deletions cut 4 bases from V and 4 bases from J, with 9 bases between. The CDR3 runs to 12 residues. The germline V gene has CDR1 SQVTM and CDR2 ANQGSEA. In DNA form, the CDR3 reads TGCAGCGTTGTAAAGGGCCCAGATACGCAGTATTTT. Translating it yields CSVVKGPDTQYF.

The genes are TRBV5-4 and TRBJ2-2; TRBD1 aligns across 10 bases. The V gene's germline CDR1 is SGHNT and CDR2 YYREEE (reference sequence). J lost 5 bases, V lost 2 bases, and 6 bases had no gene match. This CDR3 contains 16 residues. As DNA, the CDR3 is TGTGCCAGCAGCTTCCCCGGACAGGGGGATACCGGGGAGCTGTTTTTT. Residues: CASSFPGQGDTGELFF.

The V and J genes are TRBV21-1 and TRBJ1-5; TRBD1, the D gene given by the table, was not confirmed from the DNA. TRBV21-1 represents a pseudogene. The CDR3 extends over 19 amino acids. The CDR3 coding sequence is TGTGCCAGCAGCAAGGAACAGGGGACAACTATCTATCTGAGTCAGCCCCAGCATTTT. It translates to CASSKEQGTTIYLSQPQHF.

This chain joins TRBV2 and TRBJ1-1; TRBD1 might be the D (6 bases). Germline CDR1 SNHLY, CDR2 FYNNEI. The V gene lost 8 bases and the J gene lost 9 bases, with 13 bases spanning the gap. The CDR3 has 11 amino acids. The CDR3 DNA follows: TGTGCCAGCTCGGCGGGGGGCAAAGCTTTCTTT. Translation gives CASSAGGKAFF. Looking up the rest from reference TRBV2 and TRBJ1-1 gives the full variable domain: EPEVTQTPSHQVTQMGQEVILRCVPISNHLYFYWYRQILGQKVEFLVSFYNNEISEKSEIFDDQFSVERPDGSNFTLKIRSTKLEDSAMYFCASSAGGKAFFGQGTRLTVV.

This chain joins TRBV4-1 and TRBJ1-2; D is unresolved. Trimming pared 1 base from V and 2 bases from J, leaving 14 bases between. The CDR3 length is 16 residues. CDR1 is MGHRA and CDR2 is YSYEKL in the germline V gene. DNA for the CDR3: TGCGCCAGCAGCCAAGCAAAGGGTTCGGGGAACTATGGCTACACCTTC. Protein sequence: CASSQAKGSGNYGYTF.

The chain combines TRBV30 with TRBJ1-2, with unresolved D. The CDR3 extends over 9 amino acids. Per the germline V gene, CDR1 is GTSNPN and CDR2 is SVGIG (reference sequence). In nucleotides, the CDR3 is TGTGCATCCAACCGGGGCTACACCTTC. It codes for CASNRGYTF.